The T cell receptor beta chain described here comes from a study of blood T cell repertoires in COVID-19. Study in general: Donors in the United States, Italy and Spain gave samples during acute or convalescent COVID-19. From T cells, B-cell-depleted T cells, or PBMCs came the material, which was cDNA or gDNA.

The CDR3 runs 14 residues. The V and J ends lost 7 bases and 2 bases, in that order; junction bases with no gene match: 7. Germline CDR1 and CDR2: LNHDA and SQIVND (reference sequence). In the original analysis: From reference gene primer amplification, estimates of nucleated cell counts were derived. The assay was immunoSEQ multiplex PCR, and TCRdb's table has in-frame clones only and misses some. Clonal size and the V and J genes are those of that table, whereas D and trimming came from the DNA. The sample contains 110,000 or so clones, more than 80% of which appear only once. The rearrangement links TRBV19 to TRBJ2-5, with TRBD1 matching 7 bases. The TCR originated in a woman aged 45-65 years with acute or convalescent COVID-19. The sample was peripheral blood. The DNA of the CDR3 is TGTGCCAGTACCCCGGACAGGAGGCAAGAGACCCAGTACTTC. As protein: CASTPDRRQETQYF.